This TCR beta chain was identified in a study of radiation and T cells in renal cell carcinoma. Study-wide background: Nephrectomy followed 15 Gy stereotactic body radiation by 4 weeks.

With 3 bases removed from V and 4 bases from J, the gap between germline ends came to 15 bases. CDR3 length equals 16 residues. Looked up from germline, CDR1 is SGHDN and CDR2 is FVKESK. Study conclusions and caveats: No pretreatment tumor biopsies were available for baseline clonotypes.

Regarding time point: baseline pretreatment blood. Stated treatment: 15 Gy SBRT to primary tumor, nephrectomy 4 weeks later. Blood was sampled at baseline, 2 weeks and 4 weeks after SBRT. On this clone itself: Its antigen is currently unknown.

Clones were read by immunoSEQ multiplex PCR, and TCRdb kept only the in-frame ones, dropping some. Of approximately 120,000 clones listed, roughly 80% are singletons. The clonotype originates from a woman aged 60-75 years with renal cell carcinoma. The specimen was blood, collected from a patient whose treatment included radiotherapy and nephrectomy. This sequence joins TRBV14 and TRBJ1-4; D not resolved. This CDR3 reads CASSHLSGQLNEKLFF. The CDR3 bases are TGTGCCAGCAGCCATCTCAGCGGGCAGCTTAATGAAAAACTGTTTTTT.